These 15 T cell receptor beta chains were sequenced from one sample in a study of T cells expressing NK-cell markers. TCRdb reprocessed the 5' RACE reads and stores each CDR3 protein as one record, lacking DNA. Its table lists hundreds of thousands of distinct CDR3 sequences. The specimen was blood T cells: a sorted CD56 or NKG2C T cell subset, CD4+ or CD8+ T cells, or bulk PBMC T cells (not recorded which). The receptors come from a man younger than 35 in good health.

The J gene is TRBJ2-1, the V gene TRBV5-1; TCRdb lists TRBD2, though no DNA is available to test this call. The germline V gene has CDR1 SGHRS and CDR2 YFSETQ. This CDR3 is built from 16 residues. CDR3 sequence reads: CASSLGSGLAGGEQFF.

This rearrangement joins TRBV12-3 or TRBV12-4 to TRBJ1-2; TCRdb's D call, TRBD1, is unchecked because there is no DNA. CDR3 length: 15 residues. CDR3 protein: CASSPQGRFGYGYTF.

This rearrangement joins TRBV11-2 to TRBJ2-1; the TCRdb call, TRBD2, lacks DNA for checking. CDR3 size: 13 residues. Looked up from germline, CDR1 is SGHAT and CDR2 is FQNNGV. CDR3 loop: CASSPGLAGDWFF.

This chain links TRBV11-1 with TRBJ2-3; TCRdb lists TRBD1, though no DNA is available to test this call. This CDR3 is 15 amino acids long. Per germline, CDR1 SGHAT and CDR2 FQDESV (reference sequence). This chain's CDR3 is CASSLASPRTDTQYF.

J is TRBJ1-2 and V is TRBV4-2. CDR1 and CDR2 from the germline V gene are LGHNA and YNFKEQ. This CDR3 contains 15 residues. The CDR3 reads CASSQEVHDRYGYTF.

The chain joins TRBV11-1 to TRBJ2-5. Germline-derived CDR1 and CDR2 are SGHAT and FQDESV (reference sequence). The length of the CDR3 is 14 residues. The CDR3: CASSQRLGRETQYF.

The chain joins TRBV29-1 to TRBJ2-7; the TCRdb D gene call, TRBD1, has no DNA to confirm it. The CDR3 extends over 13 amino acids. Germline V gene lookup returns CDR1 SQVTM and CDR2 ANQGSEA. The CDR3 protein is CSADPGDGYEQYF.

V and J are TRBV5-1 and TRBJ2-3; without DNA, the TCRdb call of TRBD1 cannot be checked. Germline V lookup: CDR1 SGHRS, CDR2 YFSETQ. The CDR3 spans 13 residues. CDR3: CASSKPGGDTQYF.

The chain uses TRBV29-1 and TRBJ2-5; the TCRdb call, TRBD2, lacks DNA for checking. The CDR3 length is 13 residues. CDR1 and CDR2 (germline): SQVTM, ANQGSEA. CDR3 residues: CSVVAGAKVAQYF.

The chain's CDR3 is CASSKGDRDGYTF. The V gene is TRBV2, the J gene TRBJ1-2; TCRdb calls TRBD1, which cannot be checked without DNA. CDR1 is SNHLY, CDR2 FYNNEI, per germline. This CDR3 spans 13 amino acids.

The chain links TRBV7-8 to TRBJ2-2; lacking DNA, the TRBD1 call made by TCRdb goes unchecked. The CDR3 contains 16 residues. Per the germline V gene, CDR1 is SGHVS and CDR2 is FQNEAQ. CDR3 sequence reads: CASSPRTGGNTGELFF.

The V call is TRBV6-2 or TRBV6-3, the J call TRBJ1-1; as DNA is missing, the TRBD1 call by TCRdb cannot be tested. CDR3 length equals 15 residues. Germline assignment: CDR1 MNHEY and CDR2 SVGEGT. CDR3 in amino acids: CASRWDRGPAREAFF.

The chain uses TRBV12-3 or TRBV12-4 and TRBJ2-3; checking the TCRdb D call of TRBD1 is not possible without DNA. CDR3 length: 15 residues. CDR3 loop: CASSPGPGFTDTQYF.

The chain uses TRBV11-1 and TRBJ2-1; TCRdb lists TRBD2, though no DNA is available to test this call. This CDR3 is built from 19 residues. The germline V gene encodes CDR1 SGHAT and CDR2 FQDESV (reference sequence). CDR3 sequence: CASSSTGLAGGVDNNEQFF.

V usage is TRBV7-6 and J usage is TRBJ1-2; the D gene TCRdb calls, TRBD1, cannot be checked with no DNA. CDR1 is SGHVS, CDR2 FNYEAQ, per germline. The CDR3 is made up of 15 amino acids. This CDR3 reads CASSLEGQGAGGYTF.